These 12 T cell receptor beta chains originate from one sample sequenced in a study of CD8 T cells in ankylosing spondylitis listed by TCRdb under 2017. The protocol used for the library was 5' RACE. The listed sequencing device is Illumina HiSeq 2500. The public reads were run again by TCRdb, first through fastp at Q25 and then through MiXCR, and only productive beta chains were kept. Merged by CDR3 protein, the rows form single entries marked with the most common genes and DNA. Here the sample has approximately 400,000 distinct CDR3 sequences; 25% to 30% occur a single time. The biggest ten clones account for roughly 0.8% of the sample. Broad study findings and their caveats: A TCR beta motif made up of several highly homologous amino acid variants appeared to be characteristic of blood from ankylosing spondylitis patients.

Antigen specificity for these receptors is unknown. The sample consisted of blood, either unsorted or a sorted T cell fraction (not recorded which). These receptors all come from a male donor with ankylosing spondylitis.

The chain couples TRBV7-2 to TRBJ2-3; 8 positions agree with TRBD1. Germline V gene data show CDR1 as SGHTA and CDR2 as FQGNSA. The CDR3 extends over 14 amino acids. The V and J ends lost 5 bases and 8 bases, in that order; junction bases with no gene match: 9. DNA for the CDR3: TGTGCCAGCAGCCTCAGACAGGGGCCCGGTACGCAGTATTTT. The encoded protein is CASSLRQGPGTQYF.

The chain joins TRBV3-1 to TRBJ2-2, with a possible D match to TRBD2 (5 bases). V was shortened by 4 bases and J by 8 bases, with 23 bases between the two germline ends. The V gene's germline CDR1 is LGHDT and CDR2 YNNKEL (reference sequence). This CDR3 has 17 amino acids. The CDR3 DNA reads as TGTGCCAGCAGCCCGAGTGTAGGAAGCGGTACCTGGGGGGAGCTGTTTTTT. It codes for CASSPSVGSGTWGELFF.

This clonotype was seen more than once but under ten times. The V gene is TRBV29-1, the J gene TRBJ2-7, with D unclear. The CDR3 totals 14 residues. Per germline, CDR1 SQVTM and CDR2 ANQGSEA. V lost 4 bases to trimming and J lost 2 bases, with 15 bases between them. CDR3 sequence: CSVAKGQVPYEQYF. DNA of the CDR3: TGCAGCGTTGCGAAGGGTCAAGTCCCCTACGAGCAGTACTTC.

The CDR3 protein is CASSRDRGHNEKLFF. CDR3 DNA sequence: TGTGCCAGCAGCCGGGACAGGGGGCATAATGAAAAACTGTTTTTT. The chain joins TRBV4-2 to TRBJ1-4; the match to TRBD1 covers 12 bases. The CDR3 spans 15 residues. Germline trimming cut 4 bases from V and 4 bases from J; bases unmatched to any gene: 1. CDR1 LGHNA and CDR2 YNFKEQ come from the germline V gene.

This clonotype occurred many times. The chain links TRBV7-8 to TRBJ2-1; TRBD2 aligns across 10 bases. The germline V gene encodes CDR1 SGHVS and CDR2 FQNEAQ. The CDR3 loop spans 14 amino acids. The ends lost 0 bases at V and 15 bases at J; junction bases unmatched: 8. This CDR3 is CASSLAISSGSMFF. Written as DNA, the CDR3 is TGTGCCAGCAGCTTAGCAATTTCTAGCGGGAGTATGTTCTTC.

This clonotype occurred a few times. This chain uses TRBV6-2 or TRBV6-3 with TRBJ2-1; 9 nucleotides match TRBD2. Germline CDR1 MNHEY, CDR2 SVGEGT. The CDR3 loop spans 14 amino acids. Trimming at V came to 6 bases and at J to 10 bases, leaving 10 bases not matched to a gene. CDR3 amino acids: CASRLAGPQGEQFF. CDR3 in DNA: TGTGCCAGCAGGCTAGCGGGACCTCAAGGCGAGCAGTTCTTC.

J is TRBJ1-2 and V is TRBV30; 9 nucleotides agree with TRBD1. Germline V lookup: CDR1 GTSNPN, CDR2 SVGIG (reference sequence). The CDR3 has 14 residues. V was pared by 3 bases and J by 8 bases, with 10 bases of the junction left unmatched. CDR3 amino acids: CAWSKDRGRWGYTF. CDR3 coding DNA: TGTGCCTGGAGCAAGGACAGGGGACGATGGGGCTACACCTTC. The full variable domain, with the rest looked up from reference TRBV30 and TRBJ1-2, is SQTIHQWPATLVQPVGSPLSLECTVEGTSNPNLYWYRQAAGRGLQLLFYSVGIGQISSEVPQNLSASRPQDRQFILSSKKLLLSDSGFYLCAWSKDRGRWGYTFGSGTRLTVV.

The chain combines TRBV25-1 with TRBJ2-1; D perhaps matches TRBD2 (6 bases). V lost 10 bases and J 4 bases, leaving 17 bases between the germline ends. Germline V gene data show CDR1 as MGHDK and CDR2 as SYGVNS. The CDR3 length is 14 residues. This chain's CDR3 is CATSGLLGYNEQFF. In nucleotides, the CDR3 is TGTGCCACTTCGGGACTGCTTGGTTACAATGAGCAGTTCTTC.

The CDR3 here is CATRAPVGELFF. The CDR3 DNA is TGTGCCACCCGCGCGCCGGTCGGGGAGCTGTTTTTT. The V call is TRBV24-1, the J call TRBJ2-2; D not certain. Germline CDR1 KGHDR, CDR2 SFDVKD. The length of the CDR3 is 12 residues. V gave up 9 bases and J gave up 7 bases, with 11 bases separating them.

This chain connects TRBV15 to TRBJ2-7; 12 bases agree with TRBD2. V dropped 0 bases and J dropped 5; count of bases not matched to a gene: 5. This CDR3 has 16 residues. CDR1 LNHNV and CDR2 YYDKDF come from the germline V gene (reference sequence). CDR3 loop: CATSRDLLAGGNEQYF. In DNA, the CDR3 is TGTGCCACCAGCAGAGATCTACTAGCGGGAGGTAACGAGCAGTACTTC.

The chain combines TRBV12-3 or TRBV12-4 with TRBJ1-5, with D possibly TRBD1 on 6 matching bases. CDR3 length: 13 amino acids. V shed 6 bases and J shed 2 bases, with 8 bases lying between them. DNA of the CDR3: TGTGCCAGCAGACAGGGCGGCAATCAGCCCCAGCATTTT. This codes for CASRQGGNQPQHF.

This clonotype came up a few times. This chain joins TRBV15 and TRBJ2-1, with D possibly being TRBD2 (6 bases). V lost 9 bases to trimming and J lost 7 bases, with 13 bases between them. The V gene's germline CDR1 is LNHNV and CDR2 YYDKDF (reference sequence). This CDR3 region has 12 residues. CDR3 sequence: CATGAGWNEQFF. The CDR3 DNA is TGTGCCACGGGCGCGGGGTGGAATGAGCAGTTCTTC.